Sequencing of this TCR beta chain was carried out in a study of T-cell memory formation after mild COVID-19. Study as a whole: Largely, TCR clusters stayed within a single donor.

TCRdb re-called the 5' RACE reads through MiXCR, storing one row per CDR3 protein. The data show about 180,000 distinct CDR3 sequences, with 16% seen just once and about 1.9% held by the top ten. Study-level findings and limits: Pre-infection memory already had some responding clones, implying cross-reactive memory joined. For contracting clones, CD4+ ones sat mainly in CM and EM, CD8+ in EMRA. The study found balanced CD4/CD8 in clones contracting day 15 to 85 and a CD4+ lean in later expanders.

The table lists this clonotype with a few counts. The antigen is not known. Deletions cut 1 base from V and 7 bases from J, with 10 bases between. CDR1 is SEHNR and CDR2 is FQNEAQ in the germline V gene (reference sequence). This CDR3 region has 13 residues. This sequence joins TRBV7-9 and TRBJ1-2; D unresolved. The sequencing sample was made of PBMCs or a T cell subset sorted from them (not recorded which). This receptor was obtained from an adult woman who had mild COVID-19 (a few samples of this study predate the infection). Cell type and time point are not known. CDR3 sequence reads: CASSLDGVGGYTF. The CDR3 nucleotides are TGTGCCAGCAGCTTAGATGGGGTCGGTGGCTACACCTTC.